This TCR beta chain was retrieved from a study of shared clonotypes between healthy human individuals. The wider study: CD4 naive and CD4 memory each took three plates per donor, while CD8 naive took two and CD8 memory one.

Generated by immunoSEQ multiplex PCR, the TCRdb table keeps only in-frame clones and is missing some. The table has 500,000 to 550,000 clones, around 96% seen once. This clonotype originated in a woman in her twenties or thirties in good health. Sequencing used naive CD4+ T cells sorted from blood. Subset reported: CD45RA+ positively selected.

CDR3 coding DNA: TGTGCCAGCAGAACCCTACAGGGCCGGGAGCAGTTCTTC. This codes for CASRTLQGREQFF. The chain couples TRBV11-2 to TRBJ2-1, with TRBD1 as a possible D gene (6 bases). The CDR3 runs to 13 residues. V was pared by 6 bases and J by 10 bases, with 16 bases between. Germline V CDR1 and CDR2: SGHAT, FQNNGV.